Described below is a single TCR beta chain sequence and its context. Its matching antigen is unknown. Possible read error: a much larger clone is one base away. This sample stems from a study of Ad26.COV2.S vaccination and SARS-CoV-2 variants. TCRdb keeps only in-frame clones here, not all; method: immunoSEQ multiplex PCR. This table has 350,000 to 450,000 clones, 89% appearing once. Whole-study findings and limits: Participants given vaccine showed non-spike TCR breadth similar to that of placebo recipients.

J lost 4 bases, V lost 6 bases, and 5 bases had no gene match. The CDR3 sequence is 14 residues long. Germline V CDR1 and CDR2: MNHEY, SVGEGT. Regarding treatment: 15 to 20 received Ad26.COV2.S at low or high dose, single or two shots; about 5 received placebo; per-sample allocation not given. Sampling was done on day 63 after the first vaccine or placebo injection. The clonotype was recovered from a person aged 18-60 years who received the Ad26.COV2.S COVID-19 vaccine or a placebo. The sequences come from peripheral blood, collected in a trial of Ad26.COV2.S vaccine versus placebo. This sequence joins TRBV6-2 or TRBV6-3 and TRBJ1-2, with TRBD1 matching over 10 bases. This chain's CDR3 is CASSPGQGIYGYTF. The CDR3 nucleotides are TGTGCCAGCAGCCCGGGACAGGGGATCTATGGCTACACCTTC.